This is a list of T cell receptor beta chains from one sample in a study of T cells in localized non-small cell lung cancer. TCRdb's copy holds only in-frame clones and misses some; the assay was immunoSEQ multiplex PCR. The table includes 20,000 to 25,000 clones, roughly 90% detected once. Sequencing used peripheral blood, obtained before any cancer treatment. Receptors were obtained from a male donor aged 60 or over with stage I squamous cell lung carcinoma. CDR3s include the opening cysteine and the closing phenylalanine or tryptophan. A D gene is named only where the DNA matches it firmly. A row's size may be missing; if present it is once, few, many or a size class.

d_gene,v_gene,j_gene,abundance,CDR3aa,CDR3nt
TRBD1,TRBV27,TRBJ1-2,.,CASSGRQGVDGYTF,TGTGCCAGCAGTGGGCGACAGGGGGTTGATGGCTACACCTTC
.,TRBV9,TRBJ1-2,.,CASSVDRNYGYTF,TGTGCCAGCAGCGTAGACAGGAACTATGGCTACACCTTC
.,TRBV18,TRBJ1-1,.,CASSPPSTVNTEAFF,TGTGCCAGCTCGCCACCTTCGACGGTGAACACTGAAGCTTTCTTT
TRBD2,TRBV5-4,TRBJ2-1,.,CASSFAGGFLSSYNEQFF,TGTGCCAGCAGCTTTGCGGGGGGATTTTTGAGCTCCTACAATGAGCAGTTCTTC
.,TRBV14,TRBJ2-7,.,CASSQVKQGEQYF,TGTGCCAGCAGCCAAGTGAAACAAGGCGAGCAGTACTTC
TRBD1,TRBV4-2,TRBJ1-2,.,CASADRGVGGYTF,TGTGCCAGTGCCGACAGGGGGGTTGGTGGCTACACCTTC
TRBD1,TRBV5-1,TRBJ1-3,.,CASSYSPGGTGNTIYF,TGCGCCAGCAGCTACTCACCAGGGGGCACTGGAAACACCATATATTTT
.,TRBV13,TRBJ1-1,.,CASSPRGGGPEAFF,TGTGCCAGCAGCCCCCGCGGGGGCGGACCTGAAGCTTTCTTT
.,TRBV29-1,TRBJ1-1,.,CSVEDPWLVQTEAFF,TGCAGCGTTGAAGATCCCTGGCTGGTACAAACTGAAGCTTTCTTT
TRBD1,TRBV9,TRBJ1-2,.,CASSTGTGTNYGYTF,TGTGCCAGCAGCACGGGGACAGGCACTAACTATGGCTACACCTTC
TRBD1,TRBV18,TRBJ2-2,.,CASSSMDRGLAGELFF,TGTGCCAGCTCATCGATGGACAGGGGGCTCGCCGGGGAGCTGTTTTTT
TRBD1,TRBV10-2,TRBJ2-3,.,CASSVGQGLGDTQYF,TGCGCCAGCAGTGTAGGACAGGGCTTAGGAGATACGCAGTATTTT
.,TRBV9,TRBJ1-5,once,CASSVEGDNQPQHF,TGTGCCAGCAGCGTAGAAGGGGACAATCAGCCCCAGCATTTT
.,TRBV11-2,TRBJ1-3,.,CASSSLAGGNTIYF,TGTGCCAGCAGCTCCCTCGCAGGTGGAAACACCATATATTTT
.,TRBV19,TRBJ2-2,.,CASSLYGTPYTGELFF,TGTGCCAGTAGCCTCTATGGGACACCTTACACCGGGGAGCTGTTTTTT
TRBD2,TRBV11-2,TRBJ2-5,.,CASSRLAGALRETQYF,TGTGCCAGCAGTCGACTAGCGGGGGCCCTCCGTGAGACCCAGTACTTC
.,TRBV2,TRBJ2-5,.,CASSWERKETQYF,TGTGCCAGCAGTTGGGAGCGAAAAGAGACCCAGTACTTC
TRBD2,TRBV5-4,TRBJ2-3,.,CASSRKLAGGVDTQYF,TGTGCCAGCAGCCGTAAACTAGCGGGGGGGGTGGATACGCAGTATTTT
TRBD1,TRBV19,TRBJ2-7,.,CASRPNRDRLGEQYF,TGTGCCAGTAGGCCAAACCGGGACAGACTCGGCGAGCAGTACTTC
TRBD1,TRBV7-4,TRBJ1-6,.,CASSPRDSYHSPPRRYNSPLHF,TGTGCCAGCAGCCCCCGGGACAGCTACCACTCTCCACCAAGGAGGTATAATTCACCCCTCCACTTT
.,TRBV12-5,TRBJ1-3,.,CASGLASRGPGNTIYF,TGTGCTAGTGGTTTGGCGTCAAGAGGGCCCGGAAACACCATATATTTT
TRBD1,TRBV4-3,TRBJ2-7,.,CASSQAVIATGGAYEQYF,TGCGCCAGCAGCCAAGCTGTCATCGCGACAGGGGGAGCCTACGAGCAGTACTTC
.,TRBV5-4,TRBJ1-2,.,CASTLRGAYGYTF,TGTGCCAGCACCCTTAGAGGTGCATATGGCTACACCTTC
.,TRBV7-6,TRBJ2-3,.,CASSLKGGPPYTDTQYF,TGTGCCAGCAGCTTAAAAGGGGGGCCTCCCTACACAGATACGCAGTATTTT
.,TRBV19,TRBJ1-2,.,CASSSDGGYGYTF,TGTGCCAGTAGTTCCGACGGGGGCTATGGCTACACCTTC
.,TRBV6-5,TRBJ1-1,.,CASSSGHPEAFF,TGTGCCAGCAGTTCCGGCCATCCTGAAGCTTTCTTT
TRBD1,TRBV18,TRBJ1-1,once,CASSNQGGGTEAFF,TGTGCCAGCTCAAACCAGGGGGGGGGCACTGAAGCTTTCTTT
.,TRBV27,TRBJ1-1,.,CASSSLRGGRDTEAFF,TGTGCCAGCAGTTCCCTCCGGGGGGGGAGGGACACTGAAGCTTTCTTT
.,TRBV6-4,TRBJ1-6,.,CASSDQTTSPLHF,TGTGCCAGCAGTGACCAAACCACTTCACCCCTCCACTTT
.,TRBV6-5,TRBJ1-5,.,CASSYSEGRQPQHF,TGTGCCAGCAGTTACTCGGAGGGGAGGCAGCCCCAGCATTTT
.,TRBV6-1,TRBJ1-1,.,CASSEQGEIHTEAFF,TGTGCCAGCAGTGAACAGGGAGAGATTCACACTGAAGCTTTCTTT
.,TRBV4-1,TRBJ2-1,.,CASSQVDYPTYNEQFF,TGCGCCAGCAGCCAGGTAGACTATCCCACCTACAATGAGCAGTTCTTC
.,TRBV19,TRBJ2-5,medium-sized,CASSLDIQETQYF,TGTGCCAGTAGTCTTGACATCCAAGAGACCCAGTACTTC
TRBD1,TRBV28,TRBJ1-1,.,CASSVTGQGASGAEAFF,TGTGCCAGCAGTGTTACGGGACAGGGGGCTTCTGGGGCTGAAGCTTTCTTT
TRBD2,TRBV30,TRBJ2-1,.,CAWRGTSGHNEQFF,TGTGCCTGGAGAGGGACTAGCGGACACAATGAGCAGTTCTTC
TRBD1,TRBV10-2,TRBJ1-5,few,CASSESGQGNQPQHF,TGCGCCAGCAGTGAGTCGGGACAGGGAAATCAGCCCCAGCATTTT
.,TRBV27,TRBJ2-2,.,CATKMGSGDTGELFF,TGTGCCACCAAAATGGGGTCAGGGGACACCGGGGAGCTGTTTTTT
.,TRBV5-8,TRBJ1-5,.,CASSLGAGHSNQPQHF,TGTGCCAGCAGCTTGGGGGCGGGACATAGCAATCAGCCCCAGCATTTT
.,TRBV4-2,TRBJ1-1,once,CASSQESPVTGDTEAFF,TGTGCCAGCAGCCAAGAATCCCCGGTAACGGGGGACACTGAAGCTTTCTTT
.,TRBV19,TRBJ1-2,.,CASSIGRGVLGGYTF,TGTGCCAGTAGTATAGGGCGGGGGGTTCTAGGAGGCTACACCTTC
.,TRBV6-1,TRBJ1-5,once,CASSETMGNQPQHF,TGTGCCAGCAGTGAGACAATGGGGAATCAGCCCCAGCATTTT
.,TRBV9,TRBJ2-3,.,CASSGRQGLTDTQYF,TGTGCCAGCAGCGGAAGACAGGGACTCACAGATACGCAGTATTTT